The 32 T cell receptor beta chains given below trace back to one sample, sequenced in a study of regulatory and conventional T cells in breast cancer. TCRdb processed the PCR reads anew with MiXCR; each CDR3 protein has one entry. This sample yields some 16,000 distinct CDR3 sequences, of which 32% are seen a single time; 1.5% to 2% belongs to the top ten. The sequenced sample was conventional T cells from blood. These receptors originate from a female donor in good health.

This clonotype showed up just a few times. This chain links TRBV7-2 with TRBJ2-6; D not certain. The CDR3 runs to 14 residues. V dropped 7 bases and J dropped 3 bases, with 10 bases sitting between them. CDR1 SGHTA and CDR2 FQGNSA come from the germline V gene. CDR3 sequence (DNA): TGTGCCAGCAAGTCAGGTCTTGGGGCCAACGTCCTGACTTTC. Amino acid sequence: CASKSGLGANVLTF.

This clonotype has a count of ten or more. An end of the junction differs from the germline gene, which may be a read error. V and J are TRBV7-8 and TRBJ2-1; the D gene is possibly TRBD2 (7 bases). The CDR3 has 13 residues. CDR1 SGHVS and CDR2 FQNEAQ come from the germline V gene. The CDR3 coding sequence is TGTGCCAGCAGCTTCGCGGGGGCGGTTTCCCTGGTCTTC. Encoded protein: CASSFAGAVSLVF.

V gene TRBV6-1 combines with J gene TRBJ1-5; no definite D call. CDR3 size: 13 residues. V was pared by 5 bases and J by 2 bases, with 7 bases between. Germline V lookup: CDR1 MNHNS, CDR2 SASEGT. The CDR3 coding sequence is TGTGCCAGCAGTTCCTTTGGCAATCAGCCCCAGCATTTT. This codes for CASSSFGNQPQHF.

In its sample, this clonotype was seen many times. This rearrangement joins TRBV5-1 to TRBJ2-3, with a weak D call TRBD2 (5 bases). This CDR3 contains 14 residues. V was clipped by 0 bases and J by 6 bases, with 11 bases between them. CDR1 and CDR2 (germline): SGHRS, YFSETQ. CDR3 protein: CASSLEGAGDTQYF. The CDR3 DNA is TGCGCCAGCAGCTTGGAGGGAGCCGGGGATACGCAGTATTTT.

V and J are TRBV6-2 or TRBV6-3 and TRBJ2-7; maybe TRBD2 (6 bases). The ends were cut back, 4 bases at V and 2 bases at J, with 15 bases in the middle. The CDR3 is made up of 15 amino acids. CDR1 and CDR2 (germline): MNHEY, SVGEGT. The CDR3 sequence: CASSSRLTSPYEQYF. The DNA for the CDR3 is TGTGCCAGCAGTTCCCGGTTGACTAGTCCCTACGAGCAGTACTTC.

The sample holds a few counts of this clonotype. The chain has TRBV6-5 and TRBJ2-4; D is ambiguous. Germline V gene lookup returns CDR1 MNHEY and CDR2 SVGAGI. V was clipped by 2 bases and J by 0 bases, with 11 bases between them. CDR3 length: 16 residues. The CDR3 region is CASSYDARIAKNIQYF. CDR3 coding DNA: TGTGCCAGCAGTTACGATGCCAGGATAGCCAAAAACATTCAGTACTTC.

This clonotype was detected ten times or more. A much bigger clone sits one base away, suggesting this may be a read error. V is TRBV6-2 or TRBV6-3 and J is TRBJ2-1; D might be TRBD1 or TRBD2, each matching 5 bases. Germline V gene sequence: CDR1 MNHEY, CDR2 SVGEGT. The CDR3 length is 14 residues. Written as DNA, the CDR3 is TGTGCCAGCAGTTCCAGAGGGGATTACAATGAGCAGTCCTTC. Encoded protein: CASSSRGDYNEQSF.

This clonotype has more than one count but fewer than ten. The V call is TRBV5-1, the J call TRBJ2-3, with unresolved D. CDR1 is SGHRS and CDR2 is YFSETQ in the germline V gene. The length of the CDR3 is 14 residues. The V end was cut by 4 bases, the J end by 3 bases, with 12 bases between. CDR3 in amino acids: CASSLGQQTDTQYF. In nucleotides, the CDR3 is TGCGCCAGCAGCCTAGGGCAGCAGACAGATACGCAGTATTTT.

The chain is built from TRBV5-1 and TRBJ1-1; D is unclear. Trimming left V 0 bases short and J 2 bases short, with 11 bases between. The V gene's germline CDR1 is SGHRS and CDR2 YFSETQ. This CDR3 region has 15 residues. This chain's CDR3 is CASSLVAPLNTEAFF. The CDR3 DNA sequence: TGCGCCAGCAGCTTGGTAGCGCCTCTAAACACTGAAGCTTTCTTT. The full variable domain, rest sourced from reference TRBV5-1 and TRBJ1-1, is KAGVTQTPRYLIKTRGQQVTLSCSPISGHRSVSWYQQTPGQGLQFLFEYFSETQRNKGNFPGRFSGRQFSNSRSEMNVSTLELGDSALYLCASSLVAPLNTEAFFGQGTRLTVV.

There are a few counts of this clonotype. The CDR3 DNA sequence: TGCAGTGCTACCGCGGGTTATAGCAATCAGCCCCAGCATTTT. Translating it yields CSATAGYSNQPQHF. The rearrangement links TRBV20-1 to TRBJ1-5; D gene ambiguous. Germline values: CDR1 DFQATT, CDR2 SNEGSKA (reference sequence). V was trimmed by 4 bases and J by 0 bases, leaving 10 bases between them. This CDR3 has 14 residues.

The chain links TRBV6-1 to TRBJ1-5, with a weak D call TRBD1 (5 bases). Germline V gene data show CDR1 as MNHNS and CDR2 as SASEGT. Trimming stripped 6 bases from V and 3 bases from J, with 12 bases between. This CDR3 comprises 14 residues. In nucleotides, the CDR3 is TGTGCCAGCAGCAGGGACCCCAACAATCAGCCCCAGCATTTT. It codes for CASSRDPNNQPQHF.

V usage is TRBV5-6 and J usage is TRBJ2-3; no definite D call. Looked up from germline, CDR1 is SGHDT and CDR2 is YYEEEE. This CDR3 spans 14 amino acids. The ends were cut back, 4 bases at V and 0 bases at J, with 9 bases in the middle. For the CDR3, the DNA is TGTGCCAGCAGCCCCCCCACTAGCACAGATACGCAGTATTTT. It yields the protein CASSPPTSTDTQYF. The whole variable domain, filled in from reference TRBV5-6 and TRBJ2-3, reads DAGVTQSPTHLIKTRGQQVTLRCSPKSGHDTVSWYQQALGQGPQFIFQYYEEEERQRGNFPDRFSGHQFPNYSSELNVNALLLGDSALYLCASSPPTSTDTQYFGPGTRLTVL.

This sequence joins TRBV10-2 and TRBJ2-7; 9 bases agree with TRBD1. The germline gives CDR1 WSHSY, CDR2 SAAADI. CDR3 size: 15 residues. Germline trimming cut 5 bases from V and 2 bases from J; bases unmatched to any gene: 7. This CDR3 reads CASSSQDRGPYEQYF. The CDR3 DNA reads TGCGCCAGCAGTTCCCAGGACAGGGGACCCTACGAGCAGTACTTC.

This clonotype is medium-sized within its sample. This chain joins TRBV12-3 or TRBV12-4 and TRBJ1-1, with D perhaps matching TRBD1 (5 bases). The CDR3 covers 14 residues. V was trimmed by 2 bases and J by 4 bases, leaving 11 bases between them. CDR3 sequence reads: CASSLRGVTTEAFF. In DNA, the CDR3 is TGTGCCAGCAGTTTAAGAGGGGTGACCACTGAAGCTTTCTTT.

In its sample, this clonotype was seen a few times. The chain couples TRBV20-1 to TRBJ1-3; possible D gene TRBD1, 5 bases. V shed 3 bases and J shed 2 bases, with 14 bases lying between them. Germline values: CDR1 DFQATT, CDR2 SNEGSKA (reference sequence). This CDR3 contains 15 residues. The CDR3 bases are TGCAGTGCTAGCTCCTTAACAGGAGCTGGAAACACCATATATTTT. This sequence encodes CSASSLTGAGNTIYF.

The chain combines TRBV28 with TRBJ2-7; 10 nucleotides agree with TRBD1. The trim removed 6 bases at V and 7 bases at J, leaving 9 bases unmatched. This CDR3 has 14 amino acids. The V gene's germline CDR1 is MDHEN and CDR2 SYDVKM. CDR3: CASSLMGTGEEQYF. Written as DNA, the CDR3 is TGTGCCAGCAGCCTCATGGGGACAGGGGAGGAGCAGTACTTC.

The sample holds a few counts of this clonotype. The V call is TRBV20-1, the J call TRBJ2-1, with D perhaps given as TRBD1 or TRBD2 (7 bases each). CDR3 length: 14 amino acids. V dropped 5 bases and J dropped 4 bases, with 15 bases sitting between them. From germline, CDR1 is DFQATT and CDR2 SNEGSKA (reference sequence). This CDR3 is CSARQGGGYNEQFF. CDR3 in DNA: TGCAGTGCTCGACAGGGAGGGGGGTACAATGAGCAGTTCTTC.

This clonotype ranks as medium-sized. V is TRBV4-3 and J is TRBJ2-7; either TRBD1 or TRBD2 may fit D (6 bases each). The V and J ends lost 3 bases and 5 bases respectively, with 11 bases between them. Germline V gene data show CDR1 as LGHNA and CDR2 as YSLEER. This CDR3 region has 13 residues. The CDR3: CASSHRRGDEQYF. DNA of the CDR3: TGCGCCAGCAGCCATCGGAGGGGGGACGAGCAGTACTTC.

J is TRBJ2-7 and V is TRBV18, with D possibly matching TRBD2 (6 bases). The V gene's germline CDR1 is KGHSH and CDR2 LQKENI. The CDR3 contains 14 residues. Trimming pared 5 bases from V and 0 bases from J, leaving 11 bases between. CDR3 sequence: CASSAGTLSYEQYF. In nucleotides, the CDR3 is TGTGCCAGCTCAGCCGGGACTCTCTCCTACGAGCAGTACTTC.

As regards this clonotype: This clone may be a read error of a much larger clone one base away. This chain uses TRBV5-1 with TRBJ2-7; 8 bases align to TRBD1. The CDR3 has 14 residues. Trimming removed 9 bases from V and 3 bases from J; junction bases left unmatched: 11. Germline V CDR1 and CDR2: SGHRS, YFSETQ. For the CDR3, the DNA is TGCGCCAACTCCCCCTCGGACAGGGTCTACGAGCAGTACTTC. Its translation is CANSPSDRVYEQYF.

This clonotype was observed a handful of times. This CDR3 reads CASSQNGRSGANVLTF. DNA for the CDR3: TGTGCCAGTAGTCAAAACGGGAGGTCTGGGGCCAACGTCCTGACTTTC. This chain joins TRBV19 and TRBJ2-6; 7 bases map to TRBD2. This CDR3 is built from 16 residues. Germline CDR1 reads LNHDA; CDR2 reads SQIVND (reference sequence). The junction had 5 bases not matched to a gene; V was cut back by 5 bases and J by 1 base.

The chain combines TRBV4-2 with TRBJ1-3; 8 bases match TRBD1. V gave up 5 bases and J gave up 4 bases; unmatched junction bases: 13. This CDR3 spans 17 amino acids. Germline CDR1 LGHNA, CDR2 YNFKEQ. The CDR3 protein is CASSLDPPGTGGNTIYF. In DNA form, the CDR3 reads TGTGCCAGCAGCTTAGACCCCCCGGGGACAGGAGGAAACACCATATATTTT.

The rearrangement links TRBV19 to TRBJ2-2; 9 bases match TRBD2. The V gene end was trimmed by 7 bases and the J gene end by 5 bases; junction bases not matched to a gene: 14. This CDR3 contains 17 residues. Germline CDR1 is LNHDA and CDR2 is SQIVND (reference sequence). The CDR3 sequence: CASNRKGRGGMTGELFF. CDR3 sequence (DNA): TGTGCCAGTAACCGCAAAGGGCGGGGGGGGATGACCGGGGAGCTGTTTTTT.

The rearrangement links TRBV7-9 to TRBJ2-6, with D possibly being TRBD1 (6 bases). CDR1 and CDR2 (germline): SEHNR, FQNEAQ (reference sequence). The CDR3 extends over 17 amino acids. Trimming left V 5 bases short and J 0 bases short, with 14 bases between. The CDR3 sequence is CASSRSAQGSGANVLTF. CDR3 DNA: TGTGCCAGCAGCCGAAGTGCACAGGGCTCTGGGGCCAACGTCCTGACTTTC.

The chain uses TRBV7-9 and TRBJ1-4; tentatively, D is TRBD1 (6 bases). This CDR3 has 13 amino acids. Per germline, CDR1 SEHNR and CDR2 FQNEAQ (reference sequence). Trimming removed 4 bases from V and 8 bases from J, with 11 bases in between. The CDR3 region is CASSSTGSEKLFF. For the CDR3, the DNA is TGTGCCAGCAGCTCTACAGGGAGCGAAAAACTGTTTTTT.

The chain links TRBV30 to TRBJ2-1, with 13 bases matching TRBD2. Germline assignment: CDR1 GTSNPN and CDR2 SVGIG (reference sequence). With V trimmed by 1 base and J by 8 bases, 8 bases remained unmatched. CDR3 length equals 16 residues. The CDR3: CAWSGTGLAGDDEQFF. In nucleotides, the CDR3 is TGTGCCTGGAGTGGGACAGGACTAGCGGGAGATGATGAGCAGTTCTTC.

Only a few counts were recorded for this clonotype. The chain combines TRBV6-5 with TRBJ1-1; D is unclear. From germline, CDR1 is MNHEY and CDR2 SVGAGI. This CDR3 is 15 amino acids long. Between the trimmed V and J ends, which lost 5 bases and 5 bases, there was a span of 18 bases. The CDR3 DNA reads TGTGCCAGCAGTGTTGACCCGGGGAGTTGGACTGAAGCTTTCTTT. Residues: CASSVDPGSWTEAFF.

The chain recombines TRBV6-2 or TRBV6-3 with TRBJ1-4, with 8 bases matching TRBD1. The germline gives CDR1 MNHEY, CDR2 SVGEGT. V lost 8 bases to trimming and J lost 14 bases; unmatched junction nucleotides: 10. The CDR3 consists of 12 residues. DNA for the CDR3: TGTGCCAGCGGACAACCGGGACAGGCGCTGTTTTTT. Translation gives CASGQPGQALFF.

This clonotype was counted at least ten times. This sequence joins TRBV29-1 and TRBJ1-1; D is possibly TRBD1 (5 bases). The V and J ends lost 5 bases and 6 bases respectively, with 16 bases between them. This CDR3 is 13 amino acids long. Looked up from germline, CDR1 is SQVTM and CDR2 is ANQGSEA. This CDR3 reads CSVLEGPGAEAFF. The CDR3 DNA reads TGCAGCGTTTTAGAGGGGCCGGGGGCTGAAGCTTTCTTT.

The sample holds a few counts of this clonotype. This chain connects TRBV19 to TRBJ2-5; 8 bases match TRBD2. CDR3 length equals 15 residues. Germline lookup yields CDR1 LNHDA and CDR2 SQIVND (reference sequence). Germline trimming cut 7 bases from V and 1 base from J; bases unmatched to any gene: 8. The CDR3 here is CASKRGSGTQETQYF. CDR3 in DNA: TGTGCCAGTAAGCGGGGTAGCGGGACCCAAGAGACCCAGTACTTC.

This clonotype has only a few counts. The rearrangement joins TRBV6-2 or TRBV6-3 to TRBJ2-3; TRBD2 matches 7 bases. CDR1 and CDR2 (germline): MNHEY, SVGEGT. Losses at the gene ends were 2 bases for V and 3 bases for J; bases not matched to a gene: 5. This CDR3 has 15 residues. CDR3 in amino acids: CASSYDLAETDTQYF. The DNA of the CDR3 is TGTGCCAGCAGTTACGACCTAGCGGAAACAGATACGCAGTATTTT.

In DNA, the CDR3 is TGTGCCAGCAGCTTGGGGCAGGGGAAAACCGGGGAGCTGTTTTTT. It specifies CASSLGQGKTGELFF. The chain uses TRBV11-3 and TRBJ2-2, with TRBD1 as a possible D gene (6 bases). V was cut by 3 bases and J by 5 bases, with 13 bases left in between. Germline V CDR1 and CDR2: SGHNT, YENEEA. CDR3 length: 15 residues.